This T cell receptor beta chain was obtained from a study of blood T cells in healthy people across ages. CDR1 is SEHNR and CDR2 is FQNEAQ in the germline V gene (reference sequence). J gave up 6 bases and V 1 base, and 8 bases lay outside the gene matches. The CDR3 has 16 amino acids. Sample-barcoded 5' priming and a J-beta primer mix drove a second PCR of roughly 7 to 11 cycles. MiXCR, run by TCRdb on the 5' RACE reads, gives a single entry per CDR3 protein. The table includes hundreds of thousands of distinct CDR3 sequences, 20% to 30% detected once. These data were also filed under a second study, of T cells of mothers and their children.

The TCR sequence derives from a boy between 10 and 17 years old in good health. The specimen was blood. The rearrangement uses TRBV7-9 and TRBJ2-5, with 10 bases identical to TRBD2. The CDR3: CASSLELAGYLKTQYF. CDR3 bases: TGTGCCAGCAGCTTAGAACTAGCGGGGTACCTCAAGACCCAGTACTTC. The full variable domain, with the rest looked up from reference TRBV7-9 and TRBJ2-5, is DTGVSQNPRHKITKRGQNVTFRCDPISEHNRLYWYRQTLGQGPEFLTYFQNEAQLEKSRLLSDRFSAERPKGSFSTLEIQRTEQGDSAMYLCASSLELAGYLKTQYFGPGTRLLVL.